Below are 27 T cell receptor beta chains sequenced from a single sample in a study of cytomegalovirus exposure and HLA in healthy donors (TCRdb year 2017). Library method: the immunoSEQ multiplex PCR assay. For the multiplex PCR, a mixture combining 60 forward primers for TCR Vbeta segments and 13 reverse primers for TCR Jbeta segments was used. TCRdb provides this immuneACCESS table in a form limited to in-frame rearrangements. Some clones are lacking; in checked studies, under half of them reflect an unresolved V gene, and why the rest are absent is not known. The sample has approximately 92,000 clones on record, around 81% of them singletons. The ten largest account for under 5.5% of the sample. The sequencing sample was made of PBMCs. These receptors came from a woman aged 70-85 years in good health and CMV-seropositive.

In its sample, this clone was seen a few times. The chain joins TRBV5-6 to TRBJ1-4, with 8 nucleotides matching TRBD1. Unmatched junction bases numbered 10, after V lost 4 bases and J lost 8 bases. Per the germline V gene, CDR1 is SGHDT and CDR2 is YYEEEE. This CDR3 comprises 15 residues. This CDR3 is CASSRPDRVNEKLFF. The CDR3 nucleotides are TGTGCCAGCAGCCGACCGGACAGGGTTAACGAAAAACTGTTTTTT.

This clone was counted once. CDR3 sequence: CASSYADRGFGYTF. The CDR3 DNA is TGTGCCAGCAGTTACGCCGACAGGGGTTTTGGCTACACCTTC. The chain joins TRBV6-5 to TRBJ1-2, with 8 bases that match TRBD1. Germline V gene sequence: CDR1 MNHEY, CDR2 SVGAGI. This CDR3 has 14 residues. Trimming at V came to 2 bases and at J to 7 bases, leaving 6 bases not matched to a gene.

V and J are TRBV4-1 and TRBJ2-1; 9 nucleotides align to TRBD2. Trimming took 0 bases from V and 4 from J; bases not matched to a gene: 7. This CDR3 has 17 residues. CDR1 MGHRA and CDR2 YSYEKL come from the germline V gene. DNA of the CDR3: TGCGCCAGCAGCCAAGATTCCAGCGGGAGGTTATACAATGAGCAGTTCTTC. This encodes CASSQDSSGRLYNEQFF.

The chain links TRBV6-1 to TRBJ1-2; 8 bases are shared with TRBD1. CDR1 MNHNS and CDR2 SASEGT come from the germline V gene. The V segment lost 6 bases and the J segment 4 bases; nucleotides outside the gene matches: 7. The CDR3 is made up of 14 amino acids. The CDR3 is CASRSGGSSYGYTF. CDR3 nucleotide sequence: TGTGCCAGCAGATCAGGGGGCTCGAGCTATGGCTACACCTTC.

This sequence joins TRBV6-1 and TRBJ1-2; 11 bases match TRBD1. The V segment lost 8 bases and the J segment 2 bases; nucleotides outside the gene matches: 7. Germline lookup yields CDR1 MNHNS and CDR2 SASEGT. CDR3 length equals 15 residues. The CDR3 region has the DNA TGTGCCAGCGGACAGGGGGCCCGAAAGAACTATGGCTACACCTTC. As protein: CASGQGARKNYGYTF.

This rearrangement joins TRBV11-3 to TRBJ2-5; tentative D call: TRBD2 (5 bases). The CDR3 sequence is 15 residues long. Trimming removed 5 bases at V and 3 bases at J, with 16 bases between. CDR1 and CDR2 from the germline V gene are SGHNT and YENEEA. This chain's CDR3 is CASSPLSLREETQYF. The CDR3 nucleotides read TGTGCCAGCAGCCCCCTTTCCCTGAGGGAAGAGACCCAGTACTTC.

This clone turned up a few times. One end of the junction fails to match germline, which may point to a read error. This chain connects TRBV6-1 to TRBJ2-3; TRBD2 matches 7 bases. This CDR3 is 16 amino acids long. The germline V gene has CDR1 MNHNS and CDR2 SASEGT. The CDR3: CAISEAGGSGTDTQYF. The CDR3 DNA follows: TGTGCCATCAGTGAGGCAGGCGGGAGCGGCACAGATACGCAGTATTTT.

This chain's CDR3 is CASSLGGGNEKLFF. As DNA, the CDR3 is TGTGCCAGCAGCCTGGGTGGGGGGAATGAAAAACTGTTTTTT. The V gene is TRBV7-9, the J gene TRBJ1-4; the D gene is possibly TRBD1 (5 bases). CDR3 length: 14 residues. Germline V gene data show CDR1 as SEHNR and CDR2 as FQNEAQ (reference sequence). Trimming removed 5 bases at V and 5 bases at J, with 12 bases between. The full variable domain, completed using reference TRBV7-9 and TRBJ1-4, is DTGVSQNPRHKITKRGQNVTFRCDPISEHNRLYWYRQTLGQGPEFLTYFQNEAQLEKSRLLSDRFSAERPKGSFSTLEIQRTEQGDSAMYLCASSLGGGNEKLFFGSGTQLSVL.

The chain recombines TRBV28 with TRBJ2-1; TRBD2 agrees at 10 bases. The V gene end was trimmed by 5 bases and the J gene end by 5 bases; junction bases not matched to a gene: 6. The germline gives CDR1 MDHEN, CDR2 SYDVKM. CDR3 size: 15 residues. The CDR3 DNA sequence: TGTGCCAGCAGTCCACTAGCGGGAATCCACAATGAGCAGTTCTTC. This gives the protein CASSPLAGIHNEQFF.

The chain employs TRBV2 and TRBJ2-7; 8 nucleotides line up with TRBD1. V was clipped by 5 bases and J by 1 base; unmatched bases: 4. Germline assignment: CDR1 SNHLY and CDR2 FYNNEI. This CDR3 is built from 14 residues. The DNA for the CDR3 is TGTGCCAGCAGTCCCCGGACAGGGTCCTACGAGCAGTACTTC. It translates to CASSPRTGSYEQYF.

V is TRBV5-1 and J is TRBJ2-7; 8 nucleotides align to TRBD2. CDR1 SGHRS and CDR2 YFSETQ come from the germline V gene. Unmatched junction bases numbered 7, after V lost 2 bases and J lost 6 bases. This CDR3 comprises 14 residues. DNA of the CDR3: TGCGCCAGCAGCTTCGAGCGGGAGCGGGGCGAGCAGTACTTC. This encodes CASSFERERGEQYF.

V usage is TRBV25-1 and J usage is TRBJ2-5; 8 nucleotides agree with TRBD1. The J call is doubtful: the DNA matches TRBJ2-7 better. CDR1 and CDR2 (germline): MGHDK, SYGVNS. CDR3 size: 13 residues. CDR3 loop: CASSQGARNEQYF. The CDR3 DNA sequence: TGTGCCAGCAGCCAGGGGGCGCGGAACGAGCAGTACTTC.

The V gene is TRBV5-6, the J gene TRBJ2-3; D is perhaps TRBD2 (6 bases). Germline V gene lookup returns CDR1 SGHDT and CDR2 YYEEEE. The V and J ends lost 5 bases and 4 bases respectively, with 8 bases between them. This CDR3 has 12 amino acids. This CDR3 is CASRGGPDTQYF. DNA of the CDR3: TGTGCCAGCAGGGGGGGTCCAGATACGCAGTATTTT.

Here the CDR3 DNA reads TGTGCCAGCAGCCTAAAAACGGGACTAGCGGGAGTTAGTGAGCAGTTCTTC. Protein product: CASSLKTGLAGVSEQFF. V gene TRBV7-2 combines with J gene TRBJ2-1, with TRBD2 matching over 14 bases. The CDR3 spans 17 residues. Germline trimming cut 5 bases from V and 9 bases from J; bases unmatched to any gene: 12. Germline V lookup: CDR1 SGHTA, CDR2 FQGNSA.

This clone was found a few times. Other DNA sequences of this sample code for an identical CDR3. CDR3 sequence (DNA): TGTGCCAGTAGTATCACGGGGAGCAATCAGCCCCAGCATTTT. It codes for CASSITGSNQPQHF. V gene TRBV19 combines with J gene TRBJ1-5, with no clear D. The CDR3 contains 14 residues. From germline, CDR1 is LNHDA and CDR2 SQIVND (reference sequence). Trimming removed 3 bases from V and 1 base from J, with 7 bases in between.

The gene calls are TRBV5-4 and TRBJ2-7; D is uncertain. The CDR3 length is 14 residues. Trimming shortened V by 0 bases and J by 0 bases, and 7 bases separated the two germline ends. Per the germline V gene, CDR1 is SGHNT and CDR2 is YYREEE (reference sequence). CDR3: CASSLDHSSYEQYF. The CDR3 DNA reads TGTGCCAGCAGCTTGGACCACAGCTCCTACGAGCAGTACTTC.

The chain links TRBV7-8 to TRBJ1-1, with D possibly being TRBD1 (5 bases). Trimming took off 2 bases at V and 4 bases at J, with 14 bases between the two ends. The CDR3 extends over 15 amino acids. The germline gives CDR1 SGHVS, CDR2 FQNEAQ. CDR3 amino acids: CASSLMGQGTTEAFF. Here the CDR3 DNA reads TGTGCCAGCAGCTTAATGGGGCAGGGAACCACTGAAGCTTTCTTT.

This clone was picked up a small number of times. The chain uses TRBV7-8 and TRBJ1-5, with D possibly TRBD1 on 5 matching bases. Trimming left V 5 bases short and J 0 bases short, with 14 bases between. Germline V gene sequence: CDR1 SGHVS, CDR2 FQNEAQ. This CDR3 has 16 residues. The CDR3 spells CASSQTGEISNQPQHF. The CDR3 nucleotides are TGTGCCAGCAGCCAAACGGGGGAGATTAGCAATCAGCCCCAGCATTTT. Together with reference TRBV7-8 and TRBJ1-5, the CDR3 gives the full variable domain: GAGVSQSPRYKVAKRGQDVALRCDPISGHVSLFWYQQALGQGPEFLTYFQNEAQLDKSGLPSDRFFAERPEGSVSTLKIQRTQQEDSAVYLCASSQTGEISNQPQHFGDGTRLSIL.

The chain recombines TRBV28 with TRBJ1-2; no definite D call. Germline loops: CDR1 MDHEN, CDR2 SYDVKM. V gave up 3 bases and J gave up 7 bases, with 12 bases separating them. This CDR3 is 13 amino acids long. The CDR3 protein is CASSLGAGSGYTF. For the CDR3, the DNA is TGTGCCAGCAGTTTGGGCGCGGGGTCTGGCTACACCTTC.

The J gene is TRBJ2-3, the V gene TRBV27; D may be TRBD2 (7 bases). The CDR3 is 17 residues long. CDR1 MNHEY and CDR2 SMNVEV come from the germline V gene (reference sequence). Trimming left V 5 bases short and J 1 base short, with 19 bases between. CDR3 in DNA: TGTGCCAGCAGTGTAGGGACTATAGAGGGGGGCACAGATACGCAGTATTTT. It encodes CASSVGTIEGGTDTQYF.

The chain is built from TRBV5-1 and TRBJ1-1; D unresolved. The CDR3 is 14 residues long. Trimming pared 0 bases from V and 5 bases from J, leaving 11 bases between. Germline loops: CDR1 SGHRS, CDR2 YFSETQ. This chain's CDR3 is CASSLEQGSTEAFF. The CDR3 DNA is TGCGCCAGCAGCTTGGAACAAGGGAGTACTGAAGCTTTCTTT.

The V and J genes are TRBV19 and TRBJ2-2, with 8 bases aligning to TRBD2. The CDR3 is 13 amino acids. Germline CDR1 reads LNHDA; CDR2 reads SQIVND (reference sequence). The trim removed 2 bases at V and 9 bases at J, leaving 2 bases unmatched. CDR3: CASSILAGRELFF. The CDR3 DNA is TGTGCCAGTAGTATATTAGCGGGAAGGGAGCTGTTTTTT.

The J gene is TRBJ2-1, the V gene TRBV18; D unresolved. The CDR3 runs to 16 residues. The germline V gene encodes CDR1 KGHSH and CDR2 LQKENI. Trimming removed 0 bases at V and 0 bases at J, with 9 bases between. CDR3: CASSPPAVVSYNEQFF. Written as DNA, the CDR3 is TGTGCCAGCTCACCACCCGCAGTTGTCTCCTACAATGAGCAGTTCTTC.

The chain is built from TRBV2 and TRBJ2-7, with D possibly TRBD2 on 6 matching bases. Between the trimmed V and J ends, which lost 3 bases and 0 bases, there was a span of 12 bases. This CDR3 contains 15 residues. The germline CDR1 and CDR2 sequences are SNHLY and FYNNEI. The DNA of the CDR3 is TGTGCCAGCAGTGACCGGGACTGGAGCTCCTACGAGCAGTACTTC. Translation gives CASSDRDWSSYEQYF.

The V and J genes are TRBV18 and TRBJ2-5, with TRBD1 matching 7 bases. This CDR3 is 14 amino acids long. J lost 7 bases, V lost 3 bases, and 8 bases had no gene match. Looked up from germline, CDR1 is KGHSH and CDR2 is LQKENI. The CDR3 loop is CASSPGTAPWTQYF. The CDR3 DNA reads TGTGCCAGCTCACCCGGGACAGCTCCATGGACCCAGTACTTC.

This chain connects TRBV7-9 to TRBJ2-1, with a possible D match to TRBD2 (5 bases). Germline V CDR1 and CDR2: SEHNR, FQNEAQ (reference sequence). The CDR3 totals 14 residues. V was clipped by 9 bases and J by 0 bases, with 12 bases between them. In DNA form, the CDR3 reads TGTGCCAGTGTTGCAGGACTCTCCTACAATGAGCAGTTCTTC. It encodes CASVAGLSYNEQFF.

The V and J genes are TRBV5-1 and TRBJ1-1; D not certain. The germline V gene encodes CDR1 SGHRS and CDR2 YFSETQ. V dropped 1 base and J dropped 0 bases, with 7 bases sitting between them. This CDR3 spans 14 amino acids. CDR3 coding DNA: TGCGCCAGCAGCTTGACAGAAATGAACACTGAAGCTTTCTTT. This gives the protein CASSLTEMNTEAFF.